This TCR beta chain was profiled in a study of blood T cell repertoires in COVID-19. Whole-study context: Material from acute and convalescent COVID-19 was sourced from the United States, Italy and Spain.

The study drew participants aged about 18 to 89 years from 20 to 30 US areas. Cohort placement rested on clinical history that participants reported themselves. This CDR3 is built from 15 residues. The V end lost 0 bases, the J end lost 8 bases, and 14 bases lay between the germline ends. Germline V gives CDR1 MNHEY, CDR2 SVGAGI. Original methodology: Amplification with reference gene primers provided the estimates of nucleated cell counts. Sequencing was performed with immunoSEQ multiplex PCR; in TCRdb, only in-frame clones are kept and a portion is missing. That table gives V, J and clone size, and the DNA gave D and trimming. This table has about 220,000 clones, 88% appearing once.

The sequence was collected from a middle-aged woman with acute COVID-19. The V gene is TRBV6-5, the J gene TRBJ2-1; a possible D gene is TRBD2 (6 bases). Sequencing used PBMCs or T cells enriched from blood (not recorded which). The CDR3 DNA is TGTGCCAGCAGTTACTCGCCCGTACTAGCTTATGAGCAGTTCTTC. It yields the protein CASSYSPVLAYEQFF.